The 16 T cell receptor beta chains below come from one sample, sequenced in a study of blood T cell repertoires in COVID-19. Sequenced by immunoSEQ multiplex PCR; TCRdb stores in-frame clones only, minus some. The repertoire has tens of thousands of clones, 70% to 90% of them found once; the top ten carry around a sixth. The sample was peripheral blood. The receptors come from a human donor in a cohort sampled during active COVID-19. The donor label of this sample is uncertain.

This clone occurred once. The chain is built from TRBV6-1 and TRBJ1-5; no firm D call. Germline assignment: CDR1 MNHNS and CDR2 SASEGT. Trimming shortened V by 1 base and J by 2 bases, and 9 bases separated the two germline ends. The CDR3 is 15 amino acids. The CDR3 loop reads CASSEVGRGNQPQHF. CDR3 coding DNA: TGTGCCAGCAGTGAAGTGGGGAGGGGCAATCAGCCCCAGCATTTT.

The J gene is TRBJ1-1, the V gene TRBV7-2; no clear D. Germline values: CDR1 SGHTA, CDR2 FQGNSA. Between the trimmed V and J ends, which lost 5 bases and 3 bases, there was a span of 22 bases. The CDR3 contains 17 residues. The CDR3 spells CASSRSFAGNEDTEAFF. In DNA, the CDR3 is TGTGCCAGCAGCCGCAGTTTCGCGGGGAATGAGGACACTGAAGCTTTCTTT.

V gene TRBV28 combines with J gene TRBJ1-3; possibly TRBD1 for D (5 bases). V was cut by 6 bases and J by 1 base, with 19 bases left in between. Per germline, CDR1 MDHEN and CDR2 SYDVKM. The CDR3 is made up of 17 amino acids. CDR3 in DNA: TGTGCCAGCAGGCGTCGGTTAGGGGCGAGGTCTGGAAACACCATATATTTT. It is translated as CASRRRLGARSGNTIYF.

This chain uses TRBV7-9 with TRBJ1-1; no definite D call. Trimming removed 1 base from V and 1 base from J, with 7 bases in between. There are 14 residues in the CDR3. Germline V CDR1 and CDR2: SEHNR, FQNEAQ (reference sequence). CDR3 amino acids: CASSLVAGNTEAFF. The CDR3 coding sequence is TGTGCCAGCAGCTTAGTTGCAGGGAACACTGAAGCTTTCTTT.

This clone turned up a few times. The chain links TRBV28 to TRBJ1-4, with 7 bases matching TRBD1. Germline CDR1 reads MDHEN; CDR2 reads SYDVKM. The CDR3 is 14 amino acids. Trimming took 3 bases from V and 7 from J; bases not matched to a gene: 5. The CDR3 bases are TGTGCCAGCAGTTTTGGAGGGGGCAGTGAAAAACTGTTTTTT. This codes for CASSFGGGSEKLFF.

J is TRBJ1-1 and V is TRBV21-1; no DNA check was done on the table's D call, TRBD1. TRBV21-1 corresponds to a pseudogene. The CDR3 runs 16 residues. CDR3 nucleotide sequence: TGTGCCAGCAGCAAAGAAGACAGGGCAGGGGACACTGAAGCTTTCTTT. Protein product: CASSKEDRAGDTEAFF.

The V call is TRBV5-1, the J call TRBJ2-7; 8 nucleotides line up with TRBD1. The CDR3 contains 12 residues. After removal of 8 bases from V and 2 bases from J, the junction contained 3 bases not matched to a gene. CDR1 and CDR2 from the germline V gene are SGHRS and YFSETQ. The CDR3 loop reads CARGTGAYEQYF. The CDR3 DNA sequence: TGCGCCAGAGGGACAGGCGCCTACGAGCAGTACTTC.

This CDR3 reads CAWSDLGWRGGDTQYF. CDR3 nucleotide sequence: TGTGCCTGGAGTGACCTTGGATGGCGGGGGGGAGATACGCAGTATTTT. This chain links TRBV30 with TRBJ2-3, with 9 bases lining up with TRBD2. V lost 1 base and J lost 5; bases outside the gene matches: 10. The germline V gene encodes CDR1 GTSNPN and CDR2 SVGIG (reference sequence). The CDR3 totals 16 residues.

The CDR3 DNA follows: TGCGCCAGCAGCCGAGGTCAGGGGGACTATGGCTACACCTTC. It specifies CASSRGQGDYGYTF. This chain connects TRBV4-3 to TRBJ1-2; 7 nucleotides align to TRBD1. The V gene end was trimmed by 4 bases and the J gene end by 3 bases; junction bases not matched to a gene: 5. CDR1 and CDR2 (germline): LGHNA, YSLEER. The CDR3 covers 14 residues.

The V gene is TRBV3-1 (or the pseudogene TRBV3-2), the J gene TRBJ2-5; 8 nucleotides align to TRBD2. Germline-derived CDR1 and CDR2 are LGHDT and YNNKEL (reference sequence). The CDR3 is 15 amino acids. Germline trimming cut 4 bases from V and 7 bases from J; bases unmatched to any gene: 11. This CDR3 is CASSPGGLGVWTQYF. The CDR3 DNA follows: TGTGCCAGCAGCCCCGGGGGACTAGGGGTGTGGACCCAGTACTTC.

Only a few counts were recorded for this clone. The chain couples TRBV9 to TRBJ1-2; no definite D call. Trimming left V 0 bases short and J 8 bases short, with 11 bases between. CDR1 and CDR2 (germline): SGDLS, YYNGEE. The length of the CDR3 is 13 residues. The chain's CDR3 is CASSVDELQGYTF. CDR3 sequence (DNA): TGTGCCAGCAGCGTAGACGAGCTTCAAGGCTACACCTTC.

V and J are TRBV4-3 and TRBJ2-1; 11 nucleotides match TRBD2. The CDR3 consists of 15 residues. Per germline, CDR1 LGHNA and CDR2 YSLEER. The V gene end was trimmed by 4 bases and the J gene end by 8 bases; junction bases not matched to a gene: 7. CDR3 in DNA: TGCGCCAGCAGCCTACTAGCGGGGGATTTGGATGAGCAGTTCTTC. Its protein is CASSLLAGDLDEQFF.

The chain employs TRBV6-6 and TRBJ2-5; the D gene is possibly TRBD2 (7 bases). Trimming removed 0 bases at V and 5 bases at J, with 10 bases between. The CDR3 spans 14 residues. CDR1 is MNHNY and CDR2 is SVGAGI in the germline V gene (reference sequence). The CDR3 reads CASSYSGGRETQYF. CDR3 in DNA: TGTGCCAGCAGTTACTCGGGGGGGCGGGAGACCCAGTACTTC.

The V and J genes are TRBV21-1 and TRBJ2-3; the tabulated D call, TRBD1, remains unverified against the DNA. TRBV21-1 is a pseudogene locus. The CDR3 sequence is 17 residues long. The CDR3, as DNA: TGTGCCAGCAGCAATCCCGATGGGGCTCTCCTCACAGATACGCAGTATTTT. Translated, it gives CASSNPDGALLTDTQYF.

Here the CDR3 DNA reads TGTGCCAGCTTGCCGTCCGGTAATTCGGCCCTCCACTTT. Translated, it gives CASLPSGNSALHF. This chain connects TRBV7-9 to TRBJ1-6; D is uncertain. Trimming removed 8 bases from V and 14 bases from J, with 19 bases in between. This CDR3 comprises 13 residues. The V gene's germline CDR1 is SEHNR and CDR2 FQNEAQ (reference sequence).

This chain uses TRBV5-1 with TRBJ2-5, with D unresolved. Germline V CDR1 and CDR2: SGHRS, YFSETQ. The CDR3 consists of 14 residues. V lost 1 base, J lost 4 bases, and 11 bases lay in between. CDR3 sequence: CASSLFQVRETQYF. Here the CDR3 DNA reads TGCGCCAGCAGCTTGTTCCAAGTGCGAGAGACCCAGTACTTC.